This T cell receptor beta chain was identified during a study of blood T cell repertoires in COVID-19. Trimming took 7 bases from V and 7 from J, leaving 20 bases between them. The CDR3 length is 14 residues. CDR1 and CDR2 (germline): MNHEY, SVGAGI. Authors' analysis steps: Amplified reference gene primers provided the basis for estimating nucleated cell counts. Measured with immunoSEQ multiplex PCR; TCRdb has only the in-frame clones, and not every one. That table furnishes V, J and clone size, whereas the DNA furnished D and trimming. The sample lists over 200,000 clones; approximately 84% were seen once.

Input material: PBMCs or T cells enriched from blood (not recorded which). The chain has TRBV6-5 and TRBJ2-7; perhaps TRBD1 as D (6 bases). The source of this sequence is a man in his 60s who had recovered from COVID-19. The CDR3 DNA reads as TGTGCCAGCAAGGGGACAAATGGGCCTGTGGAGCAGTACTTC. Its protein product is CASKGTNGPVEQYF.